This T cell receptor beta chain was profiled in a study of T cells after yellow fever vaccination. The study, taken as a whole, reports: Once the booster was given, most primary-vaccination clones reappeared, at just under 98% for CD4 and roughly 85% for CD8. The presence of abundant clonotypes contaminating from the bulk population was possible in FACS-sorted repertoires. Researchers noted that a small share of clonotypes showed up in both CD4 and CD8 compartments.

About this clonotype itself: Its target is not known.

Synthesis of TCR cDNA relied on 5'RACE template switching, which attached a universal primer site and UMIs. One entry per CDR3 protein results from TCRdb running MiXCR on the 5' RACE reads. The sample records approximately 600,000 distinct CDR3 sequences, roughly an eighth being singletons. V lost 0 bases to trimming and J lost 2 bases, with 5 bases between them. The CDR3 has 14 residues. Per the germline V gene, CDR1 is MGHDK and CDR2 is SYGVNS. J is TRBJ2-1 and V is TRBV25-1; D not certain. The clonotype originates from a man aged 25 to 40 who received the YFV17D yellow fever vaccine. The sample here was PBMCs, taken on the day of the yellow fever booster vaccination. The CDR3 nucleotides are TGTGCCAGCAGTGAATATTGGGCCTACAATGAGCAGTTCTTC. Its protein product is CASSEYWAYNEQFF.